The 13 T cell receptor beta chains reported below all come from one sample, sequenced in a study of T-cell memory formation after mild COVID-19. TCRdb independently ran MiXCR on the 5' RACE reads; one entry per CDR3 protein. The repertoire has about 350,000 distinct CDR3 sequences, 13% to 15% of them found once; the top ten carry roughly a fifth. The sequenced sample consisted of PBMCs or a T cell subset sorted from them (not recorded which). These receptors came from a man aged 18 to 30 who had mild COVID-19 (a few samples of this study predate the infection). Cell type and time point are not known.

This clonotype has a count of ten or more. The chain joins TRBV7-3 to TRBJ2-6; no clear D. Germline V CDR1 and CDR2: SGHTA, FQGTGA. CDR3 length: 13 amino acids. Trimming removed 6 bases from V and 4 bases from J, with 7 bases in between. CDR3 protein: CASSSTGANVLTF. The CDR3 DNA reads TGTGCCAGCAGTTCAACCGGGGCCAACGTCCTGACTTTC.

The V call is TRBV5-1, the J call TRBJ2-7; a possible D gene is TRBD1 (5 bases). The CDR3 is 14 residues long. V lost 7 bases, J lost 2 bases, and 16 bases lay in between. The germline CDR1 and CDR2 sequences are SGHRS and YFSETQ. CDR3 DNA: TGCGCCAGCGGGGCTGCCCATTCTCCCTACGAGCAGTACTTC. Translated, it gives CASGAAHSPYEQYF. Drawing the rest from reference TRBV5-1 and TRBJ2-7, the complete variable domain is KAGVTQTPRYLIKTRGQQVTLSCSPISGHRSVSWYQQTPGQGLQFLFEYFSETQRNKGNFPGRFSGRQFSNSRSEMNVSTLELGDSALYLCASGAAHSPYEQYFGPGTRLTVT.

In regard to this clonotype: The missing conserved phenylalanine or tryptophan at the end of this CDR3 makes a read error likely. The DNA is left out, because the CDR3 cannot be placed on it with certainty; the CDR3 is given as TCRdb lists it. The V and J genes are TRBV5-6 and TRBJ2-7. Including both end residues, the CDR3 is 9 amino acids long. Germline CDR1 SGHDT, CDR2 YYEEEE. The CDR3 here is CASSSAEYA.

This clonotype has a handful of counts. This sequence joins TRBV28 and TRBJ2-4; D might be TRBD1 (5 bases). The CDR3 extends over 14 amino acids. V lost 6 bases, J lost 0 bases, and 9 bases lay in between. Germline CDR1 MDHEN, CDR2 SYDVKM. This chain's CDR3 is CASRAGLAKNIQYF. CDR3 sequence (DNA): TGTGCCAGCAGGGCAGGGCTAGCCAAAAACATTCAGTACTTC. Supplemented by reference TRBV28 and TRBJ2-4, the full variable domain reads DVKVTQSSRYLVKRTGEKVFLECVQDMDHENMFWYRQDPGLGLRLIYFSYDVKMKEKGDIPEGYSVSREKKERFSLILESASTNQTSMYLCASRAGLAKNIQYFGAGTRLSVL.

This clonotype was counted a few times. This rearrangement joins TRBV29-1 to TRBJ1-2, with D unresolved. CDR3 length: 12 amino acids. The V end lost 6 bases, the J end lost 1 base, and 9 bases lay between the germline ends. CDR1 and CDR2 (germline): SQVTM, ANQGSEA. The CDR3 here is CSVGRSNYGYTF. The CDR3 region has the DNA TGCAGCGTGGGGAGGAGTAACTATGGCTACACCTTC.

CDR3 region: CASNEGGMNTEAFF. The CDR3 region has the DNA TGTGCCAGTAACGAGGGGGGGATGAACACTGAAGCTTTCTTT. This chain links TRBV19 with TRBJ1-1; tentatively, D is TRBD1 (6 bases). The germline CDR1 and CDR2 sequences are LNHDA and SQIVND (reference sequence). The CDR3 covers 14 residues. Trimming removed 7 bases at V and 0 bases at J, with 12 bases between.

This chain connects TRBV5-6 to TRBJ1-1; 7 bases are shared with TRBD1. Trimming cost V 0 bases and J 0 bases; bases outside gene matches: 8. This CDR3 is 17 amino acids long. Germline V lookup: CDR1 SGHDT, CDR2 YYEEEE. The DNA of the CDR3 is TGTGCCAGCAGCTTGGCCTTAGACAGGGAGGTGAACACTGAAGCTTTCTTT. Protein: CASSLALDREVNTEAFF.

This clonotype has ten or more counts. The genes are TRBV4-2 and TRBJ2-3; D may be TRBD1 or TRBD2 (5 bases each). There are 17 residues in the CDR3. Trimming removed 4 bases from V and 3 bases from J, with 20 bases in between. Germline CDR1 is LGHNA and CDR2 is YNFKEQ. In DNA form, the CDR3 reads TGTGCCAGCAGCCCAACGGGGCAGGGAGTTTCGACAGATACGCAGTATTTT. Translating gives CASSPTGQGVSTDTQYF.

V gene TRBV20-1 combines with J gene TRBJ1-1; D remains ambiguous. The CDR3 runs 17 residues. Germline CDR1 reads DFQATT; CDR2 reads SNEGSKA (reference sequence). Trimming left V 0 bases short and J 0 bases short, with 17 bases between. DNA of the CDR3: TGCAGTGCTAGAGATGGTGCCGGGCAGCCGATGAACACTGAAGCTTTCTTT. As protein: CSARDGAGQPMNTEAFF.

This clonotype has only a few counts. The chain couples TRBV12-3 or TRBV12-4 to TRBJ2-3; TRBD1 agrees at 7 bases. The CDR3 length is 15 residues. V shed 6 bases, J shed 1 base, and the junction held 7 bases outside the gene matches. CDR3 loop: CASSGRGTRTDTQYF. CDR3 DNA: TGTGCCAGCAGCGGCAGGGGGACACGCACAGATACGCAGTATTTT.

This clonotype was picked up a small number of times. V gene TRBV2 combines with J gene TRBJ1-5; D is perhaps TRBD1 (6 bases). This CDR3 region has 15 residues. V gave up 2 bases and J gave up 3 bases, with 11 bases separating them. CDR1 and CDR2 (germline): SNHLY, FYNNEI. Written as DNA, the CDR3 is TGTGCCAGCAGTGAACTCGACAGGTTCAATCAGCCCCAGCATTTT. As protein: CASSELDRFNQPQHF.

This chain links TRBV6-6 with TRBJ2-4; the D is unclear. Germline CDR1 MNHNY, CDR2 SVGAGI (reference sequence). V gave up 1 base and J gave up 8 bases, with 6 bases separating them. The CDR3 totals 12 residues. CDR3 sequence (DNA): TGTGCCAGCAGTTACTTGACTGACATTCAGTACTTC. The encoded protein is CASSYLTDIQYF.

In its sample, this clonotype was seen a few times. This sequence joins TRBV20-1 and TRBJ2-3, with 13 bases identical to TRBD2. Unmatched junction bases numbered 2, after V lost 5 bases and J lost 0 bases. The length of the CDR3 is 15 residues. In germline, CDR1 is DFQATT, CDR2 SNEGSKA (reference sequence). CDR3 in amino acids: CSALTSGGSTDTQYF. Here the CDR3 DNA reads TGCAGTGCTCTGACTAGCGGGGGGAGCACAGATACGCAGTATTTT.